The entry below gives a single T cell receptor (beta chain) sequence along with its context. This specimen comes from a study of identical twins. TCRdb fed the 5' RACE reads into MiXCR, producing one record per CDR3 protein. The table shows roughly 1.6 million distinct CDR3 sequences, with about 31% occurring only once. This receptor was taken from a newborn girl in good health. The sequenced sample was cord blood.

This chain's CDR3 is CASSLGTATANYGYTF. CDR3 sequence (DNA): TGTGCCAGCAGCTTGGGGACAGCGACGGCAAACTATGGCTACACCTTC. The gene calls are TRBV5-6 and TRBJ1-2; the D gene is possibly TRBD1 (6 bases). The V gene's germline CDR1 is SGHDT and CDR2 YYEEEE. This CDR3 comprises 16 residues. V shed 0 bases and J shed 2 bases, with 14 bases lying between them.